This TCR beta chain is from a study of blood T cell repertoires in COVID-19. On the study more broadly: Both acute and convalescent COVID-19 samples were obtained from the United States, Italy and Spain. The analysed material was cDNA or gDNA that came from T cells, B-cell-depleted T cells, or PBMCs.

Study processing details: By means of reference gene primer amplification, nucleated cell counts were estimated. Generated by immunoSEQ multiplex PCR, the TCRdb table keeps only in-frame clones and is missing some. Clone size and V and J calls were adopted from that table, with D and trimming inferred from the DNA. The sample records roughly 170,000 clones, roughly 79% being singletons. Germline V lookup: CDR1 SNHLY, CDR2 FYNNEI. J lost 2 bases, V lost 2 bases, and 6 bases had no gene match. The CDR3 runs 15 residues. This sequence joins TRBV2 and TRBJ2-7, with 7 positions matching TRBD2. This sequence originates from an older woman with acute or convalescent COVID-19. Material for sequencing was peripheral blood. CDR3 in amino acids: CASSEFLAVTYEQYF. The CDR3 DNA reads as TGTGCCAGCAGTGAATTCCTAGCGGTAACCTACGAGCAGTACTTC.